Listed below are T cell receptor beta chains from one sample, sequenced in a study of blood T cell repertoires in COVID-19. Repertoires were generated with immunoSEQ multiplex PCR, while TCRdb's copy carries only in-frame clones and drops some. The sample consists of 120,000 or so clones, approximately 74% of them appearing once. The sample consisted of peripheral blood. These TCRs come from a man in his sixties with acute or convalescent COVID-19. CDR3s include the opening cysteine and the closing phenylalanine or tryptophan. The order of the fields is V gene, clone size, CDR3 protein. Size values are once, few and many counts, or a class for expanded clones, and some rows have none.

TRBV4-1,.,CASSRTRDRGFYGYGTEAFF
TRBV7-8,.,CASSDRAGGRPHNEQFF
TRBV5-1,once,CASSLGNRGVSTEAFF
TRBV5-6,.,CASSLAVLGRTNEKLFF
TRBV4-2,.,CASTPRGGPDTQYF
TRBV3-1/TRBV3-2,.,CASSQDGTGDEQFF
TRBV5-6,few,CASSFRQANEKLFF
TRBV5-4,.,CASSFRLAGTTDTQYF
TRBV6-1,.,CASSDGGHLSTDTQYF
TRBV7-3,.,CASSPQRGDTDTQYF
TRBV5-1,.,CASSRTGINTEAFF
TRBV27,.,CASSSLAGGLTDTQYF
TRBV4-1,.,CASSRGLAGAYEQYF
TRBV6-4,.,CASSDRDRGPYGYTF
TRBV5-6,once,CASSLERARKWNTGELFF
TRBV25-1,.,CASSEVGSGTHGEAFF
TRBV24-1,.,CATSDPRTGNGELFF
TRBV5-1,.,CASSSNPGDTEAFF
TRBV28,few,CASSREERLAGLQETQYF
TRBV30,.,CACTSGVGEQYF
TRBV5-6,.,CASSLSGIAGGSYTQYF
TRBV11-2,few,CASSLRAGDEKLFF
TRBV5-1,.,CASSLPGLAGPNTGELFF